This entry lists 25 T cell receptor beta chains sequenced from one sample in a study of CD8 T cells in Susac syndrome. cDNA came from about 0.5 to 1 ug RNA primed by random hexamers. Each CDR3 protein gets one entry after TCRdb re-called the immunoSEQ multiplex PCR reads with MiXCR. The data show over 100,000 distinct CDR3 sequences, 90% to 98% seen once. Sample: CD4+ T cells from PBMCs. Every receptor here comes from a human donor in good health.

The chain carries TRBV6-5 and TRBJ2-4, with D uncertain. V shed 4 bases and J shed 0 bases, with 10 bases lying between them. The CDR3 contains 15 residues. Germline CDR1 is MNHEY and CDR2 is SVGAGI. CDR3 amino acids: CASSSGAVAKNIQYF. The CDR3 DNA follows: TGTGCCAGCAGTTCCGGTGCGGTAGCCAAAAACATTCAGTACTTC.

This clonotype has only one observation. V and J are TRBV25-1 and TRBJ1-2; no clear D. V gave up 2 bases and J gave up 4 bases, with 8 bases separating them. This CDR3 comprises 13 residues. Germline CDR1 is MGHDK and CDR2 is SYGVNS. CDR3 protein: CASSEPESYGYTF. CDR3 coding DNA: TGTGCCAGCAGTGAACCAGAGAGCTATGGCTACACCTTC.

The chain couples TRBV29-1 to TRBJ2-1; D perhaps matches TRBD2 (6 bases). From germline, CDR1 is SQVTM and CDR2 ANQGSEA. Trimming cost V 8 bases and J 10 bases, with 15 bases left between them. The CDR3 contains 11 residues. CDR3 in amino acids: CSTVTGDEQFF. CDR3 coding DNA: TGCAGCACCGTTACGGGAGACGAGCAGTTCTTC.

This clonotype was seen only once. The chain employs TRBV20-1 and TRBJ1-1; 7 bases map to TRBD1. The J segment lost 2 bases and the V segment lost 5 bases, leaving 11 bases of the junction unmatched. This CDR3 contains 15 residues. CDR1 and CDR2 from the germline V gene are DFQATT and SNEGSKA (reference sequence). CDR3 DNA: TGCAGTGCTGGACTCCGGGACAGACCAAACACTGAAGCTTTCTTT. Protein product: CSAGLRDRPNTEAFF.

The CDR3 is CASNTDRPNTEAFF. DNA of the CDR3: TGTGCCAGCAACACTGACAGGCCAAACACTGAAGCTTTCTTT. V usage is TRBV12-3 or TRBV12-4 and J usage is TRBJ1-1, with a possible D match to TRBD1 (6 bases). V gave up 7 bases and J gave up 2 bases, with 14 bases separating them. The CDR3 has 14 amino acids.

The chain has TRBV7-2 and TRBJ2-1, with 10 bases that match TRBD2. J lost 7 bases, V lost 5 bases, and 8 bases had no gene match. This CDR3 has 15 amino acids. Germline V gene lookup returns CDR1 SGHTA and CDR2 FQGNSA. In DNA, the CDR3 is TGTGCCAGCAGCCAAAGCGGGGGGGCTATTAATGAGCAGTTCTTC. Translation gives CASSQSGGAINEQFF.

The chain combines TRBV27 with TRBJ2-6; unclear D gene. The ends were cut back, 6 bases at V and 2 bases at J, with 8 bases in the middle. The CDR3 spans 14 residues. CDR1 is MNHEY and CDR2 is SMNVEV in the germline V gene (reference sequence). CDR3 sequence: CASRLKAGANVLTF. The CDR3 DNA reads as TGTGCCAGCAGACTCAAAGCTGGGGCCAACGTCCTGACTTTC.

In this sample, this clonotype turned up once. The CDR3 DNA reads as TGCAGCGTTGGTGGGGGGCGGGACACCGGGGAGCTGTTTTTT. Amino acids: CSVGGGRDTGELFF. The gene calls are TRBV29-1 and TRBJ2-2; tentatively, D is TRBD1 or TRBD2 (6 bases each). V lost 4 bases, J lost 3 bases, and 12 bases lay in between. Germline V gene sequence: CDR1 SQVTM, CDR2 ANQGSEA. The CDR3 runs 14 residues.

The CDR3 loop is CASSQGLANEQFF. The CDR3 region has the DNA TGCGCCAGCAGCCAAGGGCTAGCCAATGAGCAGTTCTTC. The chain recombines TRBV4-3 with TRBJ2-1, with TRBD2 as a possible D gene (5 bases). CDR1 and CDR2 (germline): LGHNA, YSLEER. Trimming shortened V by 1 base and J by 6 bases, and 7 bases separated the two germline ends. The CDR3 has 13 residues.

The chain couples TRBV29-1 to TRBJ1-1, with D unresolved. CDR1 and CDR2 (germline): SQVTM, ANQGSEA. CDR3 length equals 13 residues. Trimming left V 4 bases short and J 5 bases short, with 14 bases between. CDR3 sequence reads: CSVAGLPGTEAFF. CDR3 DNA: TGCAGCGTTGCCGGGTTACCCGGGACTGAAGCTTTCTTT.

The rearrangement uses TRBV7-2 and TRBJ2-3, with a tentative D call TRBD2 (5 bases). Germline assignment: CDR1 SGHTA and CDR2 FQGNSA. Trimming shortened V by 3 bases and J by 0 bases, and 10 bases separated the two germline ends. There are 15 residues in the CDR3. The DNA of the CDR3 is TGTGCCAGCAGCTTCGGGATAGGGAGCACAGATACGCAGTATTTT. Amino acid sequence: CASSFGIGSTDTQYF. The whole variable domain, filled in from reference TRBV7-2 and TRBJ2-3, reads GAGVSQSPSNKVTEKGKDVELRCDPISGHTALYWYRQSLGQGLEFLIYFQGNSAPDKSGLPSDRFSAERTGGSVSTLTIQRTQQEDSAVYLCASSFGIGSTDTQYFGPGTRLTVL.

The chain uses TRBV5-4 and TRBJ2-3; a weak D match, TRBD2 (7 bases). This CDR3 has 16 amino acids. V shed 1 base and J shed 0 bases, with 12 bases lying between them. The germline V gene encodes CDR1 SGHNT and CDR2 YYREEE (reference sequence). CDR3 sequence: CASSLMAGASTDTQYF. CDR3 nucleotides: TGTGCCAGCAGCTTGATGGCGGGGGCAAGCACAGATACGCAGTATTTT. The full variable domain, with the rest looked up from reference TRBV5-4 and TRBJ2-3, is ETGVTQSPTHLIKTRGQQVTLRCSSQSGHNTVSWYQQALGQGPQFIFQYYREEENGRGNFPPRFSGLQFPNYSSELNVNALELDDSALYLCASSLMAGASTDTQYFGPGTRLTVL.

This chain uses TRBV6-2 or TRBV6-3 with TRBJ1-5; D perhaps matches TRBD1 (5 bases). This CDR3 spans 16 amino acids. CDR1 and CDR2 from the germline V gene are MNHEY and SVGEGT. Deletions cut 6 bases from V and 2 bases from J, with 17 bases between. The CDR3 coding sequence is TGTGCCAGCAGCAGCTCCCGGGGCGCGGGCAATCAGCCCCAGCATTTT. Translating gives CASSSSRGAGNQPQHF.

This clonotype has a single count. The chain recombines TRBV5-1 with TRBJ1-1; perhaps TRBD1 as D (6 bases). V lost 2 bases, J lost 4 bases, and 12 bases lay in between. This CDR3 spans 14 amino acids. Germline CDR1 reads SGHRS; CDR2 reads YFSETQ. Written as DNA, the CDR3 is TGCGCCAGCAGCTTACAGGGTTCGGGCACTGAAGCTTTCTTT. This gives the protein CASSLQGSGTEAFF.

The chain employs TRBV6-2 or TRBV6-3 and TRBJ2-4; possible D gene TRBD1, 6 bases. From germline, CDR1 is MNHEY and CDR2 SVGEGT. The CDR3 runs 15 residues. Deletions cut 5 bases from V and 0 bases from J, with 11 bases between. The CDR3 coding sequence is TGTGCCAGCAGTGACCCGGGACAAGCCAAAAACATTCAGTACTTC. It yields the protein CASSDPGQAKNIQYF.

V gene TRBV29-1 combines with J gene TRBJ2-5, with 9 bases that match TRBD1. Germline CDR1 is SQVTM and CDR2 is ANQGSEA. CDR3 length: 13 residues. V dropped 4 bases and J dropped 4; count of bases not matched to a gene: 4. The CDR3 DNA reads TGCAGCGTTGTTGGGACAGGGAGAGAGACCCAGTACTTC. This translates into CSVVGTGRETQYF.

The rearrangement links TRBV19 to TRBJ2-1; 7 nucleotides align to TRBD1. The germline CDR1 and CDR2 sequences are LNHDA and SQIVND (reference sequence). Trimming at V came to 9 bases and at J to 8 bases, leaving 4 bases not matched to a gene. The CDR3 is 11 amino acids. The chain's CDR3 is CASTGVHEQFF. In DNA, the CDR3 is TGTGCCAGCACAGGGGTCCATGAGCAGTTCTTC.

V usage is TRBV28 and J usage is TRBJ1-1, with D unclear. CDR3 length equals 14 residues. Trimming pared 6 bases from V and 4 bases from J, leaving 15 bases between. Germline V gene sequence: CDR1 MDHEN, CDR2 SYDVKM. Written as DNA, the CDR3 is TGTGCCAGCAGATTAAGAAATGAAGGCACTGAAGCTTTCTTT. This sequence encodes CASRLRNEGTEAFF.

CDR3 amino acids: CASNSLGIYEQYF. CDR3 sequence (DNA): TGTGCCAGCAACTCCCTGGGTATCTACGAGCAGTACTTC. This rearrangement joins TRBV7-2 to TRBJ2-7; D is uncertain. V shed 7 bases and J shed 3 bases, with 13 bases lying between them. The CDR3 spans 13 residues. CDR1 SGHTA and CDR2 FQGNSA come from the germline V gene.

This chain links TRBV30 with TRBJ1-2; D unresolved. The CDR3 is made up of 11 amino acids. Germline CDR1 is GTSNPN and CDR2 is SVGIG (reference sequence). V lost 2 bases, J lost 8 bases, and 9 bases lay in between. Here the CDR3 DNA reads TGTGCCTGGAGTCCACTCCTGGGCTACACCTTC. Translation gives CAWSPLLGYTF.

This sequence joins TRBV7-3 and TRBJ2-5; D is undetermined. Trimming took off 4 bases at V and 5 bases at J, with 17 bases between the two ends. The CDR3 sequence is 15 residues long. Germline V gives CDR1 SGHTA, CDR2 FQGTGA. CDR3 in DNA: TGTGCCAGCAGCTCCGGGCCTCTCTTGGGGGAGACCCAGTACTTC. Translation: CASSSGPLLGETQYF.

CDR3 DNA sequence: TGTGCCAGCAGCCCCTCTCTGACAGGGGCTCAAGAGACCCAGTACTTC. This translates into CASSPSLTGAQETQYF. The V call is TRBV4-2, the J call TRBJ2-5; 8 nucleotides agree with TRBD1. Germline CDR1 LGHNA, CDR2 YNFKEQ. Unmatched junction bases numbered 9, after V lost 4 bases and J lost 2 bases. CDR3 length: 16 amino acids.

DNA for the CDR3: TGTGCCAGCAGGTCAGGCGCCCACTCCTACGAGCAGTACTTC. It yields the protein CASRSGAHSYEQYF. The chain recombines TRBV11-1 with TRBJ2-7; D ambiguous. V lost 6 bases to trimming and J lost 0 bases, with 12 bases between them. The germline V gene encodes CDR1 SGHAT and CDR2 FQDESV (reference sequence). The CDR3 is 14 residues long.

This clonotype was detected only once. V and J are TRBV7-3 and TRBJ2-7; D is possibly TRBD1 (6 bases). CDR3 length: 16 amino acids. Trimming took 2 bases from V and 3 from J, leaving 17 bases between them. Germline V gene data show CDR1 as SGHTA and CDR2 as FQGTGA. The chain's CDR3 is CASSLVIWGPYYEQYF. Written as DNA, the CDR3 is TGTGCCAGCAGCTTAGTCATCTGGGGGCCTTACTACGAGCAGTACTTC.

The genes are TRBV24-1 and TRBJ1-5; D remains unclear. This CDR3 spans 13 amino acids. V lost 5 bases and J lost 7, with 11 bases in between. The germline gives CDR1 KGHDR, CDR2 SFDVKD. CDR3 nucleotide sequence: TGTGCCACCAGTGTGACCGGGAACCAGCCCCAGCATTTT. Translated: CATSVTGNQPQHF.